Sequencing of this TCR beta chain was carried out in a study of T cell changes during pregnancy in multiple sclerosis. TCRdb's copy holds only in-frame clones and misses some; the assay was immunoSEQ multiplex PCR. Among around 38,000 clones, around 90% were seen once, and the ten largest hold around 5.5%. The V gene lost 6 bases and the J gene lost 0 bases, with 9 bases spanning the gap. The CDR3 contains 13 residues. Germline CDR1 is MNHEY and CDR2 is SMNVEV (reference sequence). The origin of this receptor is a female donor with multiple sclerosis, enrolled in a pregnancy study. The sample was CD8+ T cells from peripheral blood mononuclear cells, taken in the third trimester of pregnancy. The V call is TRBV27, the J call TRBJ2-7; D gene uncertain. The DNA for the CDR3 is TGTGCCAGCAGACAGTACCCCTCCTACGAGCAGTACTTC. Translated, it gives CASRQYPSYEQYF.